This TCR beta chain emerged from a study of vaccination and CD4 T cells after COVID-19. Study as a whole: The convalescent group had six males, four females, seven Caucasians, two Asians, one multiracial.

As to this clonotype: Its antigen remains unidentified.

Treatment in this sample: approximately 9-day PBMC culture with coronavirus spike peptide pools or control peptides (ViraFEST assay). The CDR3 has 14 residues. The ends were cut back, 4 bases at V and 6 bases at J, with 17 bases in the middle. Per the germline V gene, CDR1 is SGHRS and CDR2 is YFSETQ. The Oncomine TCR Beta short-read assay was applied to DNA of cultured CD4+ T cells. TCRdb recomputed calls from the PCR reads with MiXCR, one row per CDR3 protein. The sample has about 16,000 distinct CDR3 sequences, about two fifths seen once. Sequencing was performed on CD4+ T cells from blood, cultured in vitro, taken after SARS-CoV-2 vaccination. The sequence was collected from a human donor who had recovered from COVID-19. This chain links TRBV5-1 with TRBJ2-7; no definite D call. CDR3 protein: CASSVSTPPSEQYF. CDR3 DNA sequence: TGCGCCAGCAGCGTATCGACCCCCCCATCCGAGCAGTACTTC.